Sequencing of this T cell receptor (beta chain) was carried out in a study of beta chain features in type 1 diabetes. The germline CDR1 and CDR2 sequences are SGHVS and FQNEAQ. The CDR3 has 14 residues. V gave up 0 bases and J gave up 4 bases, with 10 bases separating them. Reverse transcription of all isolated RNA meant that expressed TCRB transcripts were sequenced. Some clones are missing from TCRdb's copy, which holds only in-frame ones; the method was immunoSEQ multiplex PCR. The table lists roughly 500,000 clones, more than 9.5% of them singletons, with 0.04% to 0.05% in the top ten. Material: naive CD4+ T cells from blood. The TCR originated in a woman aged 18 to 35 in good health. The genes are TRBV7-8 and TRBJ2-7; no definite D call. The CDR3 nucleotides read TGTGCCAGCAGCTTAGCCCCGCCCCGGTACGAGCAGTACTTC. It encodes CASSLAPPRYEQYF.